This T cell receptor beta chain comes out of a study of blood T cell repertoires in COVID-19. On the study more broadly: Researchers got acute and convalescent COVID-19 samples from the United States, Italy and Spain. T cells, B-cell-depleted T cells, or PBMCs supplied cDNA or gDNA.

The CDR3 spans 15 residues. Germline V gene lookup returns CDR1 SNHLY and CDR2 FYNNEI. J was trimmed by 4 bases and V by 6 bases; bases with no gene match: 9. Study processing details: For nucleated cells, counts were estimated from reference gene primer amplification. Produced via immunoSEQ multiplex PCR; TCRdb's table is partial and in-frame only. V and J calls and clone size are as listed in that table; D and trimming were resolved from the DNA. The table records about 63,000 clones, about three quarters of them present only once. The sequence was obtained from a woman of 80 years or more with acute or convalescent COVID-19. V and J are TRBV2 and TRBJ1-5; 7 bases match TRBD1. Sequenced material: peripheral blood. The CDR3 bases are TGTGCCAGCAGCGCACATAGACAGGGAAATCAGCCCCAGCATTTT. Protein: CASSAHRQGNQPQHF.